This T cell receptor beta chain is from a study of blood T cell repertoires in COVID-19. Those who participated ranged in age from 18 to 89 years and resided in approximately 26 US areas. TCRdb keeps only in-frame clones here, not all; method: immunoSEQ multiplex PCR. This table has roughly 340,000 clones, 80% to 90% appearing once. The CDR3 has 13 amino acids. Looked up from germline, CDR1 is SNHLY and CDR2 is FYNNEI. Trimming removed 4 bases at V and 3 bases at J, with 10 bases between. This chain connects TRBV2 to TRBJ2-7, with D unresolved. This clonotype was obtained from a man aged 18 to 30 who had recovered from COVID-19. What was sequenced was PBMCs or T cells enriched from blood (not recorded which). The chain's CDR3 is CASSVGRLYEQYF. Written as DNA, the CDR3 is TGTGCCAGCAGTGTGGGCAGGCTCTACGAGCAGTACTTC.